This T cell receptor beta chain was observed in a study of shared clonotypes between healthy human individuals. Study-level results: Few donors restricted represented genetic and exposure-history diversity. In a few donors, around 5% of naive CD4 clonotypes appeared in common. Depth of sequencing was expected to influence donor clonotype sharing.

Method: immunoSEQ multiplex PCR; TCRdb's copy keeps in-frame clones and lacks some. This sample yields about 1 million clones, of which 70% to 80% are seen a single time; approximately 1.5% belongs to the top ten. The length of the CDR3 is 12 residues. V was clipped by 3 bases and J by 0 bases, with 0 bases between them. CDR1 and CDR2 (germline): SGDLS, YYNGEE. This clone was seen a handful of times. The antigen is unknown. A read error may be the cause here, since a much bigger clone is one base away. Sequencing input: memory CD4+ T cells sorted from blood. Subset reported: CD45RA-negative fraction. The chain recombines TRBV9 with TRBJ2-2; D unresolved. The source of this sequence is a man younger than 30 in good health. CDR3: CASSANTGELFF. The CDR3 DNA reads TGTGCCAGCAGCGCGAACACCGGGGAGCTGTTTTTT. Full variable domain (remainder filled in from reference TRBV9 and TRBJ2-2): DSGVTQTPKHLITATGQRVTLRCSPRSGDLSVYWYQQSLDQGLQFLIQYYNGEERAKGNILERFSAQQFPDLHSELNLSSLELGDSALYFCASSANTGELFFGEGSRLTVL.